The clone carrying this T cell receptor beta chain was detected many times. This sample was taken from a study of early T cells in non-severe SARS-CoV-2 infection. Study-wide context: The chains were unpaired, and the sequenced material was bulk RNA from unsorted whole blood.

Each CDR3 protein is one row after TCRdb ran MiXCR on the 5' RACE reads. Among roughly 40,000 distinct CDR3 sequences, 5% to 6.5% were seen once, and the ten largest hold more than 7%. CDR3 length: 15 amino acids. Trimming cost V 8 bases and J 0 bases, with 13 bases left between them. The germline gives CDR1 SNHLY, CDR2 FYNNEI. The source was whole blood, collected at baseline. V and J are TRBV2 and TRBJ2-2; tentatively, D is TRBD1 (5 bases). This receptor was obtained from an adult who was a healthcare worker with PCR-confirmed SARS-CoV-2 infection or an uninfected control (not recorded which). CDR3 in DNA: TGTGCCAGCCAAGAGACAGTCGCGAACACCGGGGAGCTGTTTTTT. Its translation is CASQETVANTGELFF. The full variable domain, completed using reference TRBV2 and TRBJ2-2, is EPEVTQTPSHQVTQMGQEVILRCVPISNHLYFYWYRQILGQKVEFLVSFYNNEISEKSEIFDDQFSVERPDGSNFTLKIRSTKLEDSAMYFCASQETVANTGELFFGEGSRLTVL.